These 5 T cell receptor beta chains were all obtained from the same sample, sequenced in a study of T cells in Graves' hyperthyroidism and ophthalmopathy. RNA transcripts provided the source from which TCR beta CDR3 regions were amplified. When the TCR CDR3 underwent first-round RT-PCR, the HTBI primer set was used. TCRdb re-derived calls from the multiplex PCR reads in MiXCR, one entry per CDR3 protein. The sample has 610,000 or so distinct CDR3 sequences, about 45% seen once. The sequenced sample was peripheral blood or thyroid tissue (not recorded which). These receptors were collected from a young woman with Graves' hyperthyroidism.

As DNA, the CDR3 is TGTGCCATCAGTGAACCGGGACTAGCGGGAGGGCCGGGAGAGACCCAGCATTTT. It is translated as CAISEPGLAGGPGETQHF. V usage is TRBV10-3 and J usage is TRBJ1-5; TRBD1 might be the D (5 bases). Deletions cut 3 bases from V and 11 bases from J, with 29 bases between. Germline assignment: CDR1 ENHRY and CDR2 SYGVKD. CDR3 length: 18 residues.

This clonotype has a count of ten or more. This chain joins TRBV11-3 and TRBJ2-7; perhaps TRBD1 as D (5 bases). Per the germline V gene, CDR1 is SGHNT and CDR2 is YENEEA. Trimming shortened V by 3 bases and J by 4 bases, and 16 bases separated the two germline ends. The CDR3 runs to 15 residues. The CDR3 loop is CASSFGQGEIYEQYF. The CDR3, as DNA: TGTGCCAGCAGCTTCGGGCAGGGCGAAATTTACGAGCAGTACTTC. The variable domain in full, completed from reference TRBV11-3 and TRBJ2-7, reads EAGVVQSPRYKIIEKKQPVAFWCNPISGHNTLYWYLQNLGQGPELLIRYENEEAVDDSQLPKDRFSAERLKGVDSTLKIQPAELGDSAVYLCASSFGQGEIYEQYFGPGTRLTVT.

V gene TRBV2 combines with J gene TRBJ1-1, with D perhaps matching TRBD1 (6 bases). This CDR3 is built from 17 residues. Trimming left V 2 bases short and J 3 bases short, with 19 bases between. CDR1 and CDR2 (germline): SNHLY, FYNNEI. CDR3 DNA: TGTGCCAGCAGTGAACTCGGAGGGGGGACGGGGCACACTGAAGCTTTCTTT. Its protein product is CASSELGGGTGHTEAFF. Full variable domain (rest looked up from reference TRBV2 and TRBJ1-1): EPEVTQTPSHQVTQMGQEVILRCVPISNHLYFYWYRQILGQKVEFLVSFYNNEISEKSEIFDDQFSVERPDGSNFTLKIRSTKLEDSAMYFCASSELGGGTGHTEAFFGQGTRLTVV.

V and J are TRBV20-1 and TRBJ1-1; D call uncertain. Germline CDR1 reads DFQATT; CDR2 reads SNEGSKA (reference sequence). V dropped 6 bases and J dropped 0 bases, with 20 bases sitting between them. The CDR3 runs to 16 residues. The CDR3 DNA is TGCAGTGCACGACTAGCGGGAGGCGGGTTGAACACTGAAGCTTTCTTT. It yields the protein CSARLAGGGLNTEAFF.

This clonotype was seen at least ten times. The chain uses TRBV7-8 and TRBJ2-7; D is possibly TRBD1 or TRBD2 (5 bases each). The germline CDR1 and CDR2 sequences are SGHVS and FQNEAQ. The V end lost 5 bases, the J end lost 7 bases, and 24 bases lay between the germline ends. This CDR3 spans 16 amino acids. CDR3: CASSPRDPLSPSEQYF. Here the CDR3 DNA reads TGTGCCAGCAGCCCCCGGGACCCTTTGTCCCCAAGTGAGCAGTACTTC.